This T cell receptor beta chain is from a study of T-cell memory formation after mild COVID-19. General study results and limits: Clones which contracted sat mainly in CM and EM if CD4+, and in EMRA if CD8+.

TCRdb reprocessed the 5' RACE reads with MiXCR, giving one entry per CDR3 protein. The table lists approximately 350,000 distinct CDR3 sequences, approximately 12% of them singletons. In regard to this clonotype: Its antigen is not identified.

V was clipped by 4 bases and J by 6 bases, with 9 bases between them. Germline V gene lookup returns CDR1 MNHGY and CDR2 SVAAGI. This CDR3 comprises 13 residues. The chain recombines TRBV6-9 with TRBJ2-2; D is perhaps TRBD1 (5 bases). The material sequenced was PBMCs or a T cell subset sorted from them (not recorded which). The source of this sequence is a young man who had mild COVID-19 (a few samples of this study predate the infection). Cell type and time point are not known. CDR3 in amino acids: CASSSGPPGELFF. The CDR3 nucleotides are TGTGCCAGCAGTTCAGGGCCCCCCGGGGAGCTGTTTTTT.